This TCR beta chain comes out of a study of cytomegalovirus exposure and HLA in healthy donors. Study outcomes and limitations: In vitro testing confirmed a few CMV-associated chains as specific for CMV antigens. The study carried out a later analysis of TCR beta sequences. It associated around 17,000 of them with specific HLA alleles at a false discovery rate of 0.05.

The PCR contained 60 Vbeta and 13 Jbeta primers. Method: immunoSEQ multiplex PCR; TCRdb's copy keeps in-frame clones and lacks some. Seen here are around 90,000 clones, around 84% observed once, and the top ten hold 7.4%. About this clone itself: Its antigen is undetermined.

The material sequenced was PBMCs. This TCR came from a man in his forties or fifties in good health and CMV-seropositive.

In nucleotides, the CDR3 is TGTGCCAGCAGCTTAGTTACAGCGGGTGAGCAGTTCTTC. Translated: CASSLVTAGEQFF. The rearrangement joins TRBV11-2 to TRBJ2-1; a possible D gene is TRBD2 (6 bases). This CDR3 contains 13 residues. The ends were cut back, 1 base at V and 9 bases at J, with 10 bases in the middle. Germline CDR1 is SGHAT and CDR2 is FQNNGV.